This T cell receptor (beta chain) was recorded in a study of T cell repertoires in breast cancer (dated by TCRdb to 2016 to 2018). Background on the whole study: Tumors, lymph nodes and peripheral blood lymphocytes from breast cancer patients, as well as peripheral blood from healthy control donors, were profiled. ER+/PR+ status was present in the majority of the approximately 23 patient tumors that were analyzed for shared TCRs. Nine healthy donors, of an age range similar to that of the patients, were included as controls. On average, approximately 500,000 sequences per sample and roughly 9.9 reads per input cell were obtained by sequencing. Given the low mutational burden of breast cancer and the rarity of common mutations in breast cancer, it was reasoned that TCRs shared between breast cancer patients would target shared antigens. Tumors and tumor-involved lymph nodes were minced and digested with Liberase and DNase, then filtered through 70-um and 40-um filters. Tumor-free lymph nodes were processed without enzymatic digestion, and Ficoll was used to separate blood samples.

Broader findings and caveats from the paper: Shared TCRs were encoded by various nucleotide sequences, which suggests selection and expansion based on antigen. Genuine antitumor clones may have been missed because singleton TCRs were discarded and only part of each tumor was sampled. Because transcript abundance and primer differences skewed clone recovery, emulsion RT-PCR was regarded as qualitative rather than quantitative. Tumor-involved sentinel lymph nodes shared about fourfold more TCRs with matched tumor repertoires than tumor-free nodes (roughly 8% versus 2%). Roughly 18 TCR pairs were shared across seven or more patient tumors and were rarely found in control blood, which suggested possible tumor specificity.

Paired alpha-beta TCRs of CD8+ T cells were analyzed using an expanded emulsion RT-PCR method with primers for all TCR V genes. CD8+ T cells were isolated with a CD8 positive selection kit and incubated overnight in about 10 IU/mL IL-2 before emulsion RT-PCR. To prepare the library, emulsion pairing was applied. Unpaired genes were suppressed by a second nested PCR with blocking oligos, after which a third nested PCR added Illumina adaptors and barcodes. Each emulsion RT-PCR master mix contained about 5,000-260,000 T cells, with C-region, Stepout and V-region primers. Emulsions were generated with the Micellula Emulsion and Purification Kit, and RT-PCR used Qiagen OneStep RT-PCR reagents. Pooled libraries were sequenced with paired-end 2 x 250 reads on an Illumina MiSeq. As for the original processing: Read pairs were joined in Galaxy and clipped at the engineered overlap into separate alpha and beta files; unclipped reads were discarded. Alpha-beta pairs were assigned with CompleteTCR, a MiTCR-based pipeline that links chains sharing read cluster identifiers using an R script. TCR sequences that were observed only once, representing about 1-3%, were removed as potential sequencing errors. TCRdb handled the public reads itself, with Q25 trimming in fastp and clone calling in MiXCR, and kept productive beta chains. CDR3 protein sequences are deduplicated, and each keeps its most common genes and DNA. TCRdb, not the authors, supplied the V and J calls. The sample includes nearly 40,000 distinct CDR3 sequences, with roughly 42% observed a single time. The ten largest clonotypes hold 55% to 75% of the sample.

As for this clonotype: The antigen this receptor binds is unknown. The input lacks base qualities; no much larger clone sits a single base away.

Sequenced material: CD8+ T cells. The TCR was taken from a pool of human donors with breast cancer or a healthy control (not recorded which).

At the DNA level, the sequence is TGCAGTGCTAGAGCCAAAGGGCGGGGGGGCAGGACCGGGGAGCTGTTTTTT. This encodes CSARAKGRGGRTGELFF. Here the chain combines TRBV20-1 and TRBJ2-2; the central 9 bases match TRBD2. In the germline V gene (reference sequence), CDR1 corresponds to DFQATT and CDR2 to SNEGSKA. Trimming takes 1 base off V and 5 bases off J; junction bases not matched to a gene: 11. Measured from the cysteine to the phenylalanine, the CDR3 is 17 residues long. Of all the DNA, just the CDR3 is kept, 51 bases in frame from base 1.